The entry below gives a single TCR beta chain sequence along with its context. Its antigen is not identified. This CDR3 region has 12 residues. Deletions cut 4 bases from V and 10 bases from J, with 12 bases between. The germline V gene has CDR1 SGHKS and CDR2 YYEKEE (reference sequence). This record belongs to a study of Tregs in tolerant kidney transplant recipients. Measured with immunoSEQ multiplex PCR; TCRdb has only the in-frame clones, and not every one. The data hold 30,000 to 35,000 clones, with about four fifths observed a single time. The study's findings and limits: Activated donor B cell expansion appeared to reveal the most relevant donor-specific TCRbeta repertoire.

The receptor was derived from a human donor in good health. The sample taken for sequencing was Tregs from blood cultured with allogeneic cells. The J gene is TRBJ2-1, the V gene TRBV5-5, with no clear D. CDR3 in amino acids: CASSLPSGEQFF. The CDR3 DNA is TGTGCCAGCAGCCTCCCGTCTGGAGAGCAGTTCTTC.